This is a list of T cell receptor beta chains from one sample in a study of T cells in Graves' hyperthyroidism and ophthalmopathy. Each CDR3 protein gets one entry after TCRdb re-called the multiplex PCR reads with MiXCR. This table has about 520,000 distinct CDR3 sequences, around a quarter appearing once. The sample comprised blood. The origin of the receptors is a woman aged 25 to 39 with Graves' ophthalmopathy. The CDR3 runs from the conserved cysteine through the conserved F or W. Fields, in order: V gene, J gene, CDR3 protein.

TRBV20-1,TRBJ1-1,CSARGVGRNDRMNTEAFF
TRBV12-3/TRBV12-4,TRBJ1-2,CASSLNSRAPDGYTF
TRBV12-3/TRBV12-4,TRBJ1-1,CASSPLRGGTEAFF
TRBV5-1,TRBJ2-2,CASSFLAVANTGELFF
TRBV3-1,TRBJ1-2,CASSQSTRRLVDGYTF
TRBV3-1,TRBJ2-7,CASSQDHDSTYEQYF
TRBV5-1,TRBJ2-7,CASRKSTSGTYEQYF
TRBV7-2,TRBJ2-5,CASSPIGSGTEETQYF
TRBV20-1,TRBJ1-5,CSARDGSYSNQPQHF
TRBV28,TRBJ1-5,CAGSLAGGGQPQHF
TRBV3-1,TRBJ2-5,CASSLDPGLGETQYF
TRBV15,TRBJ2-3,CATSPTGTVHPGGTQYF
TRBV6-1,TRBJ1-5,CASRRGERLNQPQHF
TRBV6-1,TRBJ2-4,CASSEALPAGGFKNIQYF
TRBV7-8,TRBJ1-5,CASSLASQPQHF
TRBV7-2,TRBJ2-1,CASSISGAMDEQFF
TRBV6-5,TRBJ2-5,CASSYIASGVRETQYF
TRBV20-1,TRBJ1-2,CSAPTGGGVFGYTF
TRBV27,TRBJ1-2,CASSSLLHTRTVYGYTF
TRBV6-2/TRBV6-3,TRBJ1-1,CASSYGTGRAFF
TRBV2,TRBJ1-5,CASSEARVSNQPQHF
TRBV27,TRBJ2-5,CASSLKWIGGGHSKTQYF
TRBV12-3/TRBV12-4,TRBJ1-5,CASTLGLSNQPQHF
TRBV7-9,TRBJ1-1,CASRATGRAEAFF
TRBV6-5,TRBJ1-1,CASSYGGPNTEAFF
TRBV15,TRBJ2-5,CATTGTSGYQETQYF
TRBV2,TRBJ2-7,CAGGTGQDEQYF
TRBV12-3/TRBV12-4,TRBJ1-1,CASSLRGLEAFF
TRBV12-3/TRBV12-4,TRBJ1-2,CASSFPSQGAGGYTF